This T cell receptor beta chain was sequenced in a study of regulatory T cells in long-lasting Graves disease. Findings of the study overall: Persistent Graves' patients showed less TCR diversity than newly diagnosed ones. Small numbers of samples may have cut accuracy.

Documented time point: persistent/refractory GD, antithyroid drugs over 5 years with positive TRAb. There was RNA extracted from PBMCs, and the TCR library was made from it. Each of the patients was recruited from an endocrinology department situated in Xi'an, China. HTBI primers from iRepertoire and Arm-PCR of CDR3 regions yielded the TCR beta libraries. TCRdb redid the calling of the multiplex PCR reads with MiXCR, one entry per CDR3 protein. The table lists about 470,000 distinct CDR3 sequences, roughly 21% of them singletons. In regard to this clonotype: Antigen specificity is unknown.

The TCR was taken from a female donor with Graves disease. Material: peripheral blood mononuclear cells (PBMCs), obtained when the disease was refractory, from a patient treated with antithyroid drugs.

CDR3 nucleotides: TGTGCCAGCAGCTTAGCGACAGGGCGGACAACTAATGAAAAACTGTTTTTT. Protein: CASSLATGRTTNEKLFF. The chain links TRBV7-6 to TRBJ1-4, with 7 positions matching TRBD1. The germline V gene encodes CDR1 SGHVS and CDR2 FNYEAQ. V was clipped by 0 bases and J by 0 bases; unmatched bases: 4. This CDR3 contains 17 residues.